This T cell receptor beta chain was observed in a study of blood T cell repertoires in COVID-19. Study details: COVID-19 samples, acute and convalescent, were from the United States, Italy and Spain. The cDNA or gDNA used as material had been derived from T cells, B-cell-depleted T cells, or PBMCs.

This CDR3 has 15 amino acids. CDR1 and CDR2 from the germline V gene are LNHDA and SQIVND (reference sequence). The V and J ends lost 7 bases and 5 bases, in that order; junction bases with no gene match: 4. Authors' analysis steps: Estimated nucleated cell counts came from reference gene primer amplification. The protocol was immunoSEQ multiplex PCR, while the TCRdb copy is restricted to in-frame clones and leaves out a portion. The DNA was the basis for D and trimming; V, J and clone size are from that table. The data show hundreds of thousands of clones, around 90% seen once. The chain has TRBV19 and TRBJ2-2; 13 nucleotides agree with TRBD2. Material: peripheral blood. The sequence derives from a man aged 35 to 55 with acute or convalescent COVID-19. The CDR3 reads CASTGLAGATGELFF. The CDR3 DNA reads as TGTGCCAGTACCGGACTAGCGGGAGCAACCGGGGAGCTGTTTTTT.